This TCR beta chain was identified during a study of cytomegalovirus exposure and HLA in healthy donors. Study details: Among about 179 million T cells, an earlier analysis found 120 million or so unique TCR beta sequences.

Of note for this clone: Antigen specificity is unknown.

Study-level points and caveats: Altogether, 160 or so TCR beta chains were recorded as cytomegalovirus-associated. Of the V segments, some could not be distinguished, including TRBV6-2 and TRBV6-3, and were excluded.

The CDR3 is 16 residues long. V was trimmed by 2 bases and J by 4 bases, leaving 18 bases between them. Germline V gene sequence: CDR1 SGHNT, CDR2 YYREEE (reference sequence). PCR used 60 Vbeta primers and 13 Jbeta primers. Clones were read by immunoSEQ multiplex PCR, and TCRdb kept only the in-frame ones, dropping some. The sample includes roughly 190,000 clones. The sequence derives from a young man in good health and CMV-seronegative. The J gene is TRBJ1-1, the V gene TRBV5-4; maybe TRBD1 (5 bases). The source material was PBMCs. Written as DNA, the CDR3 is TGTGCCAGCAGCTTAGCTACCAAGGGGTTTGGCACTGAAGCTTTCTTT. It is translated as CASSLATKGFGTEAFF.